The 17 T cell receptor beta chains presented below share a single source sample, sequenced in a study of a mutant IDH1 vaccine in newly diagnosed glioma. Time point reported: baseline, week 1 (first vaccination visit). The treatment is: pre-vaccination baseline after standard-of-care therapy. Libraries were prepared by immunoSEQ multiplex PCR; TCRdb keeps only in-frame clonotypes and omits some of them. The sample contains tens of thousands of clones, around nine tenths of which appear only once. The material was PBMCs, obtained from a glioma patient treated with radiotherapy, temozolomide or both. These TCRs come from a woman in her thirties or forties with glioma.

The V and J genes are TRBV5-6 and TRBJ2-2; 8 bases are shared with TRBD2. CDR1 is SGHDT and CDR2 is YYEEEE in the germline V gene. The CDR3 has 17 residues. V trimming: 1 base; J trimming: 2 bases; junction bases outside the gene matches: 7. CDR3 loop: CASSLRSIAGNTGELFF. The CDR3 nucleotides read TGTGCCAGCAGCTTGAGGTCAATAGCGGGAAACACCGGGGAGCTGTTTTTT.

J is TRBJ2-3 and V is TRBV29-1; no reliable D call. The V end lost 3 bases, the J end lost 3 bases, and 4 bases lay between the germline ends. Germline CDR1 and CDR2: SQVTM and ANQGSEA. The CDR3 consists of 11 residues. CDR3 bases: TGCAGCGTTGATGAGACAGATACGCAGTATTTT. As protein: CSVDETDTQYF.

The V and J genes are TRBV10-1 and TRBJ2-4; TRBD2 aligns across 13 bases. The CDR3 sequence is 16 residues long. The germline V gene encodes CDR1 WNHNN and CDR2 SYGVQD (reference sequence). V lost 5 bases and J lost 4; bases outside the gene matches: 5. DNA for the CDR3: TGCGCCAGCAGTTTCGGACTAGCGGGAGCAAAAAACATTCAGTACTTC. Protein sequence: CASSFGLAGAKNIQYF.

The chain recombines TRBV19 with TRBJ1-2; D uncertain. CDR1 and CDR2 from the germline V gene are LNHDA and SQIVND (reference sequence). The CDR3 runs 10 residues. Trimming pared 4 bases from V and 7 bases from J, leaving 4 bases between. The chain's CDR3 is CASSRSGYTF. The CDR3, as DNA: TGTGCCAGTAGTAGGAGTGGCTACACCTTC.

The V and J genes are TRBV7-9 and TRBJ2-2, with D uncertain. CDR1 SEHNR and CDR2 FQNEAQ come from the germline V gene (reference sequence). The CDR3 covers 13 residues. Between the trimmed V and J ends, which lost 5 bases and 5 bases, there was a span of 9 bases. The CDR3, as DNA: TGTGCCAGCAGCCTTAGCACAACCGGGGAGCTGTTTTTT. It encodes CASSLSTTGELFF.

The chain has TRBV21-1 and TRBJ1-6; the D segment call TRBD1 is taken from the table without a DNA check. TRBV21-1 constitutes a pseudogene. This CDR3 region has 15 residues. The chain's CDR3 is CASSPPTNPNSPLHF. The CDR3 nucleotides are TGTGCCAGCAGCCCCCCAACAAACCCTAATTCACCCCTCCACTTT.

V gene TRBV10-3 combines with J gene TRBJ2-1, with 9 bases lining up with TRBD2. From germline, CDR1 is ENHRY and CDR2 SYGVKD. The CDR3 covers 16 residues. V shed 0 bases and J 6 bases; nucleotides not matched to a gene: 6. The CDR3 here is CAISESRAGGGNEQFF. CDR3 nucleotides: TGTGCCATCAGTGAGTCGAGGGCGGGAGGGGGCAATGAGCAGTTCTTC.

The CDR3 is CAIRAVWGYTF. The DNA of the CDR3 is TGTGCCATCAGGGCCGTATGGGGCTACACCTTC. This chain joins TRBV7-6 and TRBJ1-2, with D possibly matching TRBD1 (5 bases). Trimming cost V 10 bases and J 8 bases, with 14 bases left between them. The CDR3 covers 11 residues. The germline gives CDR1 SGHVS, CDR2 FNYEAQ.

The genes are TRBV9 and TRBJ1-1, with no clear D. CDR1 and CDR2 from the germline V gene are SGDLS and YYNGEE. V lost 4 bases and J 1 base, leaving 14 bases between the germline ends. The CDR3 extends over 15 amino acids. The CDR3 nucleotides read TGTGCCAGCAGCCCGCGATCTAGACAGAACACTGAAGCTTTCTTT. Translating gives CASSPRSRQNTEAFF.

The V call is TRBV5-1, the J call TRBJ1-1; no firm D call. The CDR3 extends over 13 amino acids. The V gene's germline CDR1 is SGHRS and CDR2 YFSETQ. V lost 6 bases, J lost 3 bases, and 12 bases lay in between. Written as DNA, the CDR3 is TGCGCCAGCACACGCACCGGGGACACTGAAGCTTTCTTT. Translated, it gives CASTRTGDTEAFF.

The chain joins TRBV10-2 to TRBJ2-3; D is unresolved. There are 16 residues in the CDR3. Per germline, CDR1 WSHSY and CDR2 SAAADI. Trimming left V 3 bases short and J 2 bases short, with 15 bases between. CDR3 coding DNA: TGCGCCAGCAGTGACGGAAGGCTTCTCATCACAGATACGCAGTATTTT. This sequence encodes CASSDGRLLITDTQYF.

The chain recombines TRBV30 with TRBJ1-2; the match to TRBD1 covers 7 bases. With V trimmed by 3 bases and J by 4 bases, 14 bases remained unmatched. CDR3 size: 16 residues. Germline V lookup: CDR1 GTSNPN, CDR2 SVGIG (reference sequence). The CDR3 region has the DNA TGTGCCTGGAGCCCCAGACAGGGTCAGGGTAGCTATGGCTACACCTTC. It specifies CAWSPRQGQGSYGYTF.

J is TRBJ2-7 and V is TRBV14; D may be TRBD1 or TRBD2 (7 bases each). This CDR3 spans 16 amino acids. V dropped 1 base and J dropped 5 bases, with 18 bases sitting between them. Germline-derived CDR1 and CDR2 are SGHDN and FVKESK. In DNA form, the CDR3 reads TGTGCCAGCAGCCAAGTGGGGAGGGGGCTGATGGACGAGCAGTACTTC. Translating it yields CASSQVGRGLMDEQYF.

The chain has TRBV9 and TRBJ1-1; 7 bases align to TRBD1. V gave up 5 bases and J gave up 5 bases; unmatched junction bases: 15. Per the germline V gene, CDR1 is SGDLS and CDR2 is YYNGEE. The CDR3 is 16 residues long. The CDR3 loop is CASREVTGDRGTEAFF. CDR3 DNA: TGTGCCAGCAGAGAGGTCACAGGGGACCGGGGGACTGAAGCTTTCTTT.

The rearrangement links TRBV6-5 to TRBJ2-4; 7 bases agree with TRBD2. The J segment lost 9 bases and the V segment lost 8 bases, leaving 16 bases of the junction unmatched. CDR3 length equals 15 residues. The germline gives CDR1 MNHEY, CDR2 SVGAGI. The CDR3 DNA follows: TGTGCCAGCCCCCGCCGGGACTATACGGATAGCATTCAGTACTTC. This translates into CASPRRDYTDSIQYF.

This clone was observed a few times. The J gene is TRBJ2-7, the V gene TRBV6-6, with 7 positions matching TRBD1. J was trimmed by 5 bases and V by 2 bases; bases with no gene match: 0. The CDR3 consists of 12 residues. CDR1 is MNHNY, CDR2 SVGAGI, per germline (reference sequence). CDR3 protein: CASSYTGDEQYF. The CDR3 nucleotides are TGTGCCAGCAGTTACACAGGGGACGAGCAGTACTTC.

V is TRBV7-9 and J is TRBJ2-7; 7 bases agree with TRBD1. J lost 3 bases, V lost 5 bases, and 7 bases had no gene match. Germline CDR1 reads SEHNR; CDR2 reads FQNEAQ (reference sequence). The CDR3 length is 14 residues. The DNA of the CDR3 is TGTGCCAGCAGCCCAGACAGGGCCGTCTACGAGCAGTACTTC. This gives the protein CASSPDRAVYEQYF.